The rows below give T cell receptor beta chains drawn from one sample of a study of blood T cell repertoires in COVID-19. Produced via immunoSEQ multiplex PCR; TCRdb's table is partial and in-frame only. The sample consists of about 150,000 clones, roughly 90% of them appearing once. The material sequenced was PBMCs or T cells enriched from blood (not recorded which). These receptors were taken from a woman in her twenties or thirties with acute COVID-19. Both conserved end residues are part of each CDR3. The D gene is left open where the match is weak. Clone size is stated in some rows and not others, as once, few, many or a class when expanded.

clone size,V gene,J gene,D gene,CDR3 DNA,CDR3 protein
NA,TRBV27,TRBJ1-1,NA,TGTGCCAGCCGTTACAGGGTTGAGGGTGGGGGCACTGAAGCTTTCTTT,CASRYRVEGGGTEAFF
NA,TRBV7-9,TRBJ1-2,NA,TGTGCCAGCAGCTTAGATAATAACTATGGCTACACCTTC,CASSLDNNYGYTF
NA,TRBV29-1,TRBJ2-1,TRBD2,TGCAGCGTTGAGACTAGCGGACCCGACAATGAGCAGTTCTTC,CSVETSGPDNEQFF
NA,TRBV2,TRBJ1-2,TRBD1,TGTGCCAGCAGTGACCGGGACAGGGGGAAAGGTGGCTACACCTTC,CASSDRDRGKGGYTF
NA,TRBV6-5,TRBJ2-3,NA,TGTGCCAGCAGTTGGCGGGCTAGCACAGATACGCAGTATTTT,CASSWRASTDTQYF
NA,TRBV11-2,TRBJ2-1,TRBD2,TGTGCCAGCAGCGAGATGACTAGCGGAATAAATGAGCAGTTCTTC,CASSEMTSGINEQFF
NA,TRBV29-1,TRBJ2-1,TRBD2,TGCAGCTTCCCGACAGCGGGGGACTACAATGAGCAGTTCTTC,CSFPTAGDYNEQFF
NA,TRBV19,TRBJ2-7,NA,TGTGCCAGTAGGCCAGGGGCGAGCTCCTACGAGCAGTACTTC,CASRPGASSYEQYF
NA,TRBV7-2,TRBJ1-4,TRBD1,TGTGCCAGCAGCTTAGGTTTTTTCAGGGGGCGAGTAGAGAATGAAAAACTGTTTTTT,CASSLGFFRGRVENEKLFF
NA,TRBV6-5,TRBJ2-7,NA,TGTGCCAGCAGTTACAACAGGATTAGCGAGCAGTACTTC,CASSYNRISEQYF
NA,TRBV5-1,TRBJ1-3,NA,TGCGCCAGCAGGCCCGGTACGGGGAACGGAAACACCATATATTTT,CASRPGTGNGNTIYF
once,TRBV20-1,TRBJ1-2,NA,TGCAGTGTACGAGAGAACTATGGCTACACCTTC,CSVRENYGYTF
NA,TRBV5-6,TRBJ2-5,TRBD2,TGTGCCAGCGATCGGGGAGGGAACCAAGAGACCCAGTACTTC,CASDRGGNQETQYF
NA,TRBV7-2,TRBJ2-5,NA,TGTGCCAGCAGCTCCCATGCGGTCTCTAGGGAGTCCCAGTACTTC,CASSSHAVSRESQYF
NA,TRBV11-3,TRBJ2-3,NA,TGTGCCAGCAGTATAGACACAGATACGCAGTATTTT,CASSIDTDTQYF
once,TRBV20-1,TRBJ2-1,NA,TGCAGTGCTAACCGAGTTGAGCAGTTCTTC,CSANRVEQFF
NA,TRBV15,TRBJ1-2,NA,TGTGCCACCAGCTCGCGAACAGGGTTTAATAACTATGGCTACACCTTC,CATSSRTGFNNYGYTF
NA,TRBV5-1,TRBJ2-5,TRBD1,TGCGCCAGCAGCCCCGGACAGGGCTGGCAAGAGACCCAGTACTTC,CASSPGQGWQETQYF
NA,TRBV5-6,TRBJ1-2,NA,TGTGCCAGCAGCGGCAGGACAGCTTATGGCTACACCTTC,CASSGRTAYGYTF
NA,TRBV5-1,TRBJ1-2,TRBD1,TGCGCCAGCAGCTTGGATCATGGGACAGGGTCCATTGACTATGGCTACACCTTC,CASSLDHGTGSIDYGYTF
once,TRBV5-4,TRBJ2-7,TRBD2,TGTGCCAGCAGCTCCCGGGGACTAGCGGGGGAGGGTTCTTCCTACGAGCAGTACTTC,CASSSRGLAGEGSSYEQYF
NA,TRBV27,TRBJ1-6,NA,TGTGCCAGCAGTTTATCGCGGTCCTATAATTCACCCCTCCACTTT,CASSLSRSYNSPLHF